A selection of T cell receptor beta chains follows, all from one sample in a study of blood T cell repertoires in COVID-19. The repertoire was sequenced with immunoSEQ multiplex PCR; TCRdb's copy has only in-frame clones and lacks some. The sample lists around 72,000 clones, around 81% occurring once. The sequencing sample was made of peripheral blood. Receptors were obtained from a woman in her 70s with acute or convalescent COVID-19. The CDR3 runs from the conserved cysteine through the conserved F or W. The D gene is left open where the match is weak. Clone size, where shown, is once, few, many, or a class for clones that have expanded.

>-|-|TRBV18|TRBJ2-7
TGTGCCAGCTCACCGACACAGCAGCGGGAGCAGTACTTC
CASSPTQQREQYF
>once|TRBD1|TRBV5-1|TRBJ1-1
TGCGCCAGCGGACAGGTTAACACTGAAGCTTTCTTT
CASGQVNTEAFF
>-|TRBD1|TRBV7-9|TRBJ2-2
TGTGCCAGCAGCTTCCGGGACAGGACAAACACCGGGGAGCTGTTTTTT
CASSFRDRTNTGELFF
>-|TRBD1|TRBV27|TRBJ2-5
TGTGCCAGCAGTCCAAAATCGAACGGGACAGGGGGCAGAATACAAGAGACCCAGTACTTC
CASSPKSNGTGGRIQETQYF
>-|-|TRBV5-1|TRBJ2-5
TGCGCCAGCAGCTTAGTGCCAGGGGAGGAGACCCAGTACTTC
CASSLVPGEETQYF
>once|-|TRBV28|TRBJ2-7
TGTGCCAGCAGTTCCAGGGTTCCCTCCTACGAGCAGTACTTC
CASSSRVPSYEQYF
>-|TRBD2|TRBV6-1|TRBJ2-7
TGTGCCAGCAGTGAAAGGCTAGCGGGAGGAGACCGCTACGAGCAGTACTTC
CASSERLAGGDRYEQYF
>few|-|TRBV10-1|TRBJ2-7
TGCGCCAGCAGTGATACCGGGACTGGCTCCTACGAGCAGTACTTC
CASSDTGTGSYEQYF
>few|-|TRBV7-6|TRBJ1-2
TGTGCCAGCAGCTTAGGTACGGGACACCTCTATGGCTACACCTTC
CASSLGTGHLYGYTF
>-|-|TRBV7-8|TRBJ1-1
TGTGCCAGCAGCTCCGGGACATTGAGCGCTGAAGCTTTCTTT
CASSSGTLSAEAFF
>-|TRBD1|TRBV28|TRBJ2-2
TGTGCCACTTTAAACCGGGACAGGGCGAACACCGGGGAGCTGTTTTTT
CATLNRDRANTGELFF
>-|-|TRBV6-5|TRBJ2-1
TGTGCCAGCAGTTACTCGGGCCGGCGGGATGAGCAGTTCTTC
CASSYSGRRDEQFF
>-|-|TRBV29-1|TRBJ1-1
TGCAGCGTGAGGGTCGGCGGAGACACTGAAGCTTTCTTT
CSVRVGGDTEAFF
>-|TRBD1|TRBV28|TRBJ2-5
TGTGCCAGCAGCTTCCACGGGACAGGAAAAGAGACCCAGTACTTC
CASSFHGTGKETQYF
>once|-|TRBV18|TRBJ1-1
TGTGCCAGCTCACCAGGAGGACCGGGCCTGAACACTGAAGCTTTCTTT
CASSPGGPGLNTEAFF
>-|-|TRBV5-4|TRBJ2-5
TGTGCCAGCACCCCGGGAAGACAAGAGACCCAGTACTTC
CASTPGRQETQYF
>-|-|TRBV19|TRBJ1-3
TGTGCCAGTAGCTCATCTAACCGAGGAAACACCATATATTTT
CASSSSNRGNTIYF
>-|TRBD2|TRBV15|TRBJ2-3
TGTGCCACCAGCAGAGAGGGGGGGATAGGGACAGATACGCAGTATTTT
CATSREGGIGTDTQYF
>once|-|TRBV28|TRBJ1-2
TGTGCCGTTCAAGGGGCTAGTGGCTACACCTTC
CAVQGASGYTF
>few|-|TRBV11-2|TRBJ1-2
TGTGCCAGCAGCTTAGGCGGCGGGCAGCTCTATGGCTACACCTTC
CASSLGGGQLYGYTF
>once|-|TRBV9|TRBJ1-5
TGTGCCAGCAGCGTAGGTACAGCTAGCAATCAGCCCCAGCATTTT
CASSVGTASNQPQHF
>-|-|TRBV18|TRBJ1-2
TGTGCCAGCTCACCATCGGCGGGCAGGGGTAATGGCTACACCTTC
CASSPSAGRGNGYTF
>-|TRBD1|TRBV4-2|TRBJ2-7
TGTGCCAGCAGCCCACCAGGGGGCGCATCTTCATCGGGCGAGCAGTACTTC
CASSPPGGASSSGEQYF
>-|TRBD2|TRBV4-1|TRBJ2-1
TGCGCCAGCAGCCAAGATAGAGAGGTTAGCGGGAAAAATGAGCAGTTCTTC
CASSQDREVSGKNEQFF
>once|-|TRBV21-1|TRBJ1-5
TGTGCCAGCACCAGACAGGGTCGTCGCAATCAGCCCCAGCATTTT
CASTRQGRRNQPQHF
>few|-|TRBV6-5|TRBJ2-6
TGTGCCAGCTCCTGGACAGTCTCTGGGGCCAACGTCCTGACTTTC
CASSWTVSGANVLTF
>-|-|TRBV5-4|TRBJ1-1
TGTGCCAGCAGTTCCGGACTCCCGACGATGAACACTGAAGCTTTCTTT
CASSSGLPTMNTEAFF
>-|TRBD1|TRBV5-1|TRBJ2-3
TGCGCCAGCAGCGGGACAGGTGAGGGAGATACGCAGTATTTT
CASSGTGEGDTQYF
>-|-|TRBV18|TRBJ1-1
TGTGCCAGCTCACCAGGGGGGAGTGAAGCTTTCTTT
CASSPGGSEAFF
>-|-|TRBV5-1|TRBJ1-1
TGCGCCAGCAGCCAGTCGAACACTGAAGCTTTCTTT
CASSQSNTEAFF
>-|-|TRBV13|TRBJ1-1
TGTGCCAGCAGCCGGAGGACTGAAGCTTTCTTT
CASSRRTEAFF
>-|-|TRBV10-3|TRBJ2-7
TGTGCCATCAGGGGGGCCGCAGTCGAGCAGTACTTC
CAIRGAAVEQYF
>once|TRBD1|TRBV7-6|TRBJ1-5
TGTGCCAGCAGCCCCTTTTCTGTGGGGACAGGGGATCAGCCCCAGCATTTT
CASSPFSVGTGDQPQHF
>-|TRBD2|TRBV27|TRBJ2-7
TGTGCCAGCAGTTCGGGACTAGCGGAGTACGAGCAGTACTTC
CASSSGLAEYEQYF
>-|TRBD2|TRBV2|TRBJ2-7
TGTGCCAGCAGTGCGGGACTAGCGGGAGGTCGGACCTACGAGCAGTACTTC
CASSAGLAGGRTYEQYF
>-|-|TRBV14|TRBJ1-1
TGTGCCAGCAGCCAAGTGACAGGCATGAACACTGAAGCTTTCTTT
CASSQVTGMNTEAFF